The 5 T cell receptor beta chains presented below share a single source sample, sequenced in a study of blood T cell repertoires in COVID-19. This table comes from immunoSEQ multiplex PCR, and its TCRdb copy is limited to in-frame clones, with some not included. In the table there are 55,000 to 90,000 clones, about 86% of which are singletons. What was sequenced was peripheral blood. These receptors were taken from a man in his 70s with active COVID-19.

CDR3 nucleotides: TGTGCCAGCAGTGATCTTGAGCAGTTCTTC. This gives the protein CASSDLEQFF. The rearrangement uses TRBV2 and TRBJ2-1; D call uncertain. The CDR3 extends over 10 amino acids. Trimming took off 3 bases at V and 9 bases at J, with 3 bases between the two ends. The germline V gene encodes CDR1 SNHLY and CDR2 FYNNEI.

This clone was seen a few times. This chain links TRBV4-2 with TRBJ2-1; D remains ambiguous. This CDR3 is 15 amino acids long. Germline CDR1 LGHNA, CDR2 YNFKEQ. The V and J ends lost 0 bases and 9 bases respectively, with 15 bases between them. The CDR3 protein is CASSQDSRRVGEQFF. CDR3 DNA sequence: TGTGCCAGCAGCCAAGATTCTAGGAGAGTCGGTGAGCAGTTCTTC.

Notes on this clone: One end of the junction is discordant with germline, which a read error may explain. V and J are TRBV7-2 and TRBJ2-1; TRBD2 aligns across 9 bases. The CDR3 consists of 14 residues. Germline loops: CDR1 SGHTA, CDR2 FQGNSA. The CDR3 nucleotides are TGTGCCAGCAGCATAGCGGGAGAGGTAAATGAGCAGTTCTTC. It is translated as CASSIAGEVNEQFF.

V and J are TRBV11-3 and TRBJ2-1, with TRBD2 matching over 8 bases. V gave up 5 bases and J gave up 4 bases; unmatched junction bases: 4. The length of the CDR3 is 14 residues. Per germline, CDR1 SGHNT and CDR2 YENEEA. CDR3 sequence reads: CASSPTSAYNEQFF. In nucleotides, the CDR3 is TGTGCCAGCAGCCCGACTAGCGCTTACAATGAGCAGTTCTTC.

The chain uses TRBV24-1 and TRBJ2-1, with 8 bases matching TRBD2. The CDR3 runs 17 residues. From germline, CDR1 is KGHDR and CDR2 SFDVKD. The V gene end was trimmed by 4 bases and the J gene end by 4 bases; junction bases not matched to a gene: 11. CDR3: CATSDPFGAGGYNEQFF. CDR3 nucleotides: TGTGCCACCAGTGACCCCTTTGGGGCGGGAGGTTACAATGAGCAGTTCTTC.